The 25 T cell receptor beta chains listed next were all sequenced from one sample in a study of CD8 T cells in ankylosing spondylitis. Study results and limitations: A TCR beta motif made of several highly homologous variants seemed typical of ankylosing spondylitis blood.

Via MiXCR, TCRdb re-called the 5' RACE reads, giving one row per CDR3 protein. The repertoire includes approximately 400,000 distinct CDR3 sequences, roughly 17% of them detected once, and approximately 0.97% sits in the top ten. Their cognate antigens are unknown. What was sequenced was blood, either unsorted or a sorted T cell fraction (not recorded which). The receptor source for this set is a male donor with ankylosing spondylitis.

This clonotype was seen a handful of times. The chain uses TRBV12-3 or TRBV12-4 and TRBJ1-1, with D uncertain. The length of the CDR3 is 11 residues. V gave up 3 bases and J gave up 10 bases, with 9 bases separating them. CDR3 DNA sequence: TGTGCCAGCAGTTTTGGGCAGCCAGCTTTCTTT. Protein sequence: CASSFGQPAFF.

J is TRBJ1-5 and V is TRBV7-9; 9 bases map to TRBD1. Germline CDR1 is SEHNR and CDR2 is FQNEAQ (reference sequence). The CDR3 length is 16 residues. V dropped 1 base and J dropped 0; count of bases not matched to a gene: 1. CDR3 bases: TGTGCCAGCAGCTTAGGGACAGGGGATAGCAATCAGCCCCAGCATTTT. This sequence encodes CASSLGTGDSNQPQHF. The full variable domain, rest sourced from reference TRBV7-9 and TRBJ1-5, is DTGVSQNPRHKITKRGQNVTFRCDPISEHNRLYWYRQTLGQGPEFLTYFQNEAQLEKSRLLSDRFSAERPKGSFSTLEIQRTEQGDSAMYLCASSLGTGDSNQPQHFGDGTRLSIL.

DNA of the CDR3: TGTGCCAGCAGCTTTAAGACAGGGGAGACCTACGAGCAGTACTTC. Amino acids: CASSFKTGETYEQYF. The V gene is TRBV5-4, the J gene TRBJ2-7; 8 bases fit TRBD1. Trimming took 2 bases from V and 2 from J; bases not matched to a gene: 6. Germline V gives CDR1 SGHNT, CDR2 YYREEE (reference sequence). The CDR3 covers 15 residues.

This clonotype came up a few times. The rearrangement joins TRBV30 to TRBJ2-5; a possible D gene is TRBD1 (6 bases). CDR1 and CDR2 from the germline V gene are GTSNPN and SVGIG (reference sequence). The V and J ends lost 5 bases and 2 bases respectively, with 6 bases between them. The CDR3 is made up of 11 amino acids. The CDR3 sequence is CAWQGQETQYF. The CDR3 bases are TGTGCCTGGCAGGGGCAAGAGACCCAGTACTTC.

This clonotype was recorded at least ten times. J is TRBJ2-5 and V is TRBV5-1; TRBD1 agrees at 9 bases. With V trimmed by 0 bases and J by 4 bases, 4 bases remained unmatched. From germline, CDR1 is SGHRS and CDR2 YFSETQ. This CDR3 comprises 15 residues. The CDR3 reads CASSLAQGAGETQYF. DNA for the CDR3: TGCGCCAGCAGCTTGGCACAGGGGGCGGGAGAGACCCAGTACTTC.

This chain joins TRBV11-2 and TRBJ2-1; no definite D call. The CDR3 has 13 amino acids. Germline CDR1 SGHAT, CDR2 FQNNGV. V was cut by 8 bases and J by 5 bases, with 13 bases left in between. CDR3: CASGKVVHNEQFF. The CDR3 bases are TGTGCCAGCGGCAAAGTGGTTCACAATGAGCAGTTCTTC.

This clonotype was picked up a small number of times. The chain carries TRBV27 and TRBJ1-1; 9 nucleotides line up with TRBD1. Losses at the gene ends were 6 bases for V and 1 base for J; bases not matched to a gene: 3. This CDR3 comprises 14 residues. Germline lookup yields CDR1 MNHEY and CDR2 SMNVEV (reference sequence). The CDR3 protein is CASRPGQGNTEAFF. The CDR3 nucleotides are TGTGCCAGCAGGCCGGGACAGGGGAACACTGAAGCTTTCTTT.

At least ten counts were recorded for this clonotype. The V call is TRBV4-2, the J call TRBJ2-3, with no clear D. This CDR3 has 12 amino acids. Germline V gives CDR1 LGHNA, CDR2 YNFKEQ. Between the trimmed V and J ends, which lost 3 bases and 5 bases, there was a span of 6 bases. The CDR3 DNA reads TGTGCCAGCAGCCAGTCGAAAGATACGCAGTATTTT. Translation gives CASSQSKDTQYF.

The sample holds a few counts of this clonotype. This chain joins TRBV6-1 and TRBJ2-3; 12 bases line up with TRBD2. CDR3 length equals 16 residues. Germline assignment: CDR1 MNHNS and CDR2 SASEGT. Unmatched junction bases numbered 6, after V lost 6 bases and J lost 2 bases. Here the CDR3 DNA reads TGTGCCAGCAGCAAGACTAGCGGGAGATCCACAGATACGCAGTATTTT. Residues: CASSKTSGRSTDTQYF.

Only a few counts were recorded for this clonotype. The chain carries TRBV9 and TRBJ2-4, with D hard to call. CDR1 and CDR2 (germline): SGDLS, YYNGEE. This CDR3 is 15 amino acids long. V lost 0 bases and J lost 6, with 13 bases in between. As DNA, the CDR3 is TGTGCCAGCAGCGTAGGCAGAGCCCAAGGAAACATTCAGTACTTC. This translates into CASSVGRAQGNIQYF. The entire variable domain, with the rest obtained from reference TRBV9 and TRBJ2-4, is as follows: DSGVTQTPKHLITATGQRVTLRCSPRSGDLSVYWYQQSLDQGLQFLIQYYNGEERAKGNILERFSAQQFPDLHSELNLSSLELGDSALYFCASSVGRAQGNIQYFGAGTRLSVL.

In its sample, this clonotype was seen a few times. The V and J genes are TRBV29-1 and TRBJ1-2; a weak D match, TRBD1 (5 bases). The CDR3 runs to 11 residues. Germline CDR1 reads SQVTM; CDR2 reads ANQGSEA. With 6 bases removed from V and 7 bases from J, the gap between germline ends came to 12 bases. The CDR3 spells CSVTGQLGYTF. The CDR3 nucleotides read TGCAGCGTCACCGGACAACTTGGCTACACCTTC.

The V gene is TRBV12-3 or TRBV12-4, the J gene TRBJ1-2; TRBD1 agrees at 12 bases. With 2 bases clipped from V and 7 bases from J, the junction kept 2 bases outside the gene matches. This CDR3 contains 14 residues. Here the CDR3 DNA reads TGTGCCAGCAGTTTAAGGGGACAGGGGGCTGGCTACACCTTC. Translated: CASSLRGQGAGYTF.

This chain connects TRBV4-1 to TRBJ2-1; possible D gene TRBD2, 7 bases. This CDR3 contains 17 residues. Germline values: CDR1 MGHRA, CDR2 YSYEKL. Deletions cut 1 base from V and 1 base from J, with 14 bases between. The CDR3 loop is CASSQGPGGKSYNEQFF. Written as DNA, the CDR3 is TGCGCCAGCAGCCAAGGACCGGGGGGCAAGTCCTACAATGAGCAGTTCTTC.

V usage is TRBV7-2 and J usage is TRBJ2-3; possibly TRBD2 for D (6 bases). CDR3 size: 14 residues. Trimming left V 5 bases short and J 5 bases short, with 14 bases between. Germline CDR1 SGHTA, CDR2 FQGNSA. CDR3 bases: TGTGCCAGCAGCCCCCAGGGTAGCGGAGATACGCAGTATTTT. Amino acids: CASSPQGSGDTQYF.

This clonotype was detected ten times or more. This chain connects TRBV25-1 to TRBJ2-1, with TRBD1 matching over 8 bases. V lost 3 bases and J lost 6; bases outside the gene matches: 4. This CDR3 contains 14 residues. Germline V gene lookup returns CDR1 MGHDK and CDR2 SYGVNS. Written as DNA, the CDR3 is TGTGCCAGCAGTGACAGGGGGCGCTTCAATGAGCAGTTCTTC. It specifies CASSDRGRFNEQFF.

This clonotype was picked up a small number of times. The chain has TRBV3-1 and TRBJ2-2, with D perhaps matching TRBD2 (5 bases). CDR1 is LGHDT, CDR2 YNNKEL, per germline (reference sequence). This CDR3 region has 15 residues. Between the trimmed V and J ends, which lost 7 bases and 2 bases, there was a span of 14 bases. In DNA form, the CDR3 reads TGTGCCAGCACCCCGAGGTCGGGAAACACCGGGGAGCTGTTTTTT. Its translation is CASTPRSGNTGELFF.

This clonotype was detected a few times. The chain links TRBV20-1 to TRBJ2-1; weak D call: TRBD2 (6 bases). Trimming shortened V by 3 bases and J by 3 bases, and 12 bases separated the two germline ends. The CDR3 loop spans 14 amino acids. Germline lookup yields CDR1 DFQATT and CDR2 SNEGSKA (reference sequence). The CDR3 nucleotides read TGCAGTGCTAGCGCGGGGACTCGCTACAATGAGCAGTTCTTC. Translation: CSASAGTRYNEQFF.

Only a few counts were recorded for this clonotype. The rearrangement uses TRBV7-9 and TRBJ1-2; possibly TRBD1 for D (5 bases). V lost 5 bases and J lost 2, with 12 bases in between. In germline, CDR1 is SEHNR, CDR2 FQNEAQ (reference sequence). This CDR3 contains 14 residues. CDR3 sequence reads: CASSRSGQNYGYTF. CDR3 DNA: TGTGCCAGCAGCCGCTCGGGGCAGAACTATGGCTACACCTTC.

This chain connects TRBV5-1 to TRBJ2-1, with 8 positions matching TRBD2. The V gene end was trimmed by 3 bases and the J gene end by 5 bases; junction bases not matched to a gene: 13. CDR1 SGHRS and CDR2 YFSETQ come from the germline V gene. CDR3 length: 17 amino acids. CDR3 residues: CASSSQGGTRVHNEQFF. CDR3 coding DNA: TGCGCCAGCAGCTCCCAAGGAGGGACTAGAGTCCACAATGAGCAGTTCTTC.

This clonotype was counted between two and nine times. The J gene is TRBJ2-7, the V gene TRBV6-1, with TRBD1 as a possible D gene (6 bases). CDR3 length equals 13 residues. Trimming left V 4 bases short and J 5 bases short, with 12 bases between. Germline V CDR1 and CDR2: MNHNS, SASEGT. In DNA form, the CDR3 reads TGTGCCAGCAGTGCGAGAAAGGGGGACGAGCAGTACTTC. Protein: CASSARKGDEQYF.

The chain employs TRBV7-8 and TRBJ2-2; 7 bases match TRBD1. Per the germline V gene, CDR1 is SGHVS and CDR2 is FQNEAQ. The CDR3 runs 15 residues. V shed 1 base, J shed 6 bases, and the junction held 5 bases outside the gene matches. The CDR3 here is CASSLVPGGPGELFF. CDR3 coding DNA: TGTGCCAGCAGCTTAGTCCCAGGGGGTCCCGGGGAGCTGTTTTTT.

In its sample, this clonotype was seen many times. This sequence joins TRBV12-3 or TRBV12-4 and TRBJ2-2; 10 bases are a match to TRBD2. The CDR3 is made up of 16 amino acids. Unmatched junction bases numbered 6, after V lost 3 bases and J lost 5 bases. The CDR3 protein is CASSLERGGQTGELFF. The DNA for the CDR3 is TGTGCCAGCAGTTTGGAGCGGGGGGGCCAGACCGGGGAGCTGTTTTTT.

This clonotype appeared many times. The J gene is TRBJ1-5, the V gene TRBV6-5; 8 bases line up with TRBD1. CDR3 length: 17 amino acids. V was pared by 0 bases and J by 4 bases, with 8 bases of the junction left unmatched. Germline V lookup: CDR1 MNHEY, CDR2 SVGAGI. CDR3 loop: CASSYSATGVGNQPQHF. CDR3 DNA sequence: TGTGCCAGCAGTTACTCCGCGACAGGGGTGGGTAATCAGCCCCAGCATTTT.

There are many counts of this clonotype. The CDR3 nucleotides read TGCAGTGCCGGGACAGGGGATTCCTACGAGCAGTACTTC. This codes for CSAGTGDSYEQYF. J is TRBJ2-7 and V is TRBV20-1; 10 bases line up with TRBD1. The germline CDR1 and CDR2 sequences are DFQATT and SNEGSKA (reference sequence). This CDR3 contains 13 residues. Trimming took 6 bases from V and 1 from J; bases not matched to a gene: 3.

The gene calls are TRBV6-2 or TRBV6-3 and TRBJ2-5; perhaps TRBD1 as D (6 bases). The CDR3 is made up of 13 amino acids. The germline gives CDR1 MNHEY, CDR2 SVGEGT. Trimming removed 7 bases from V and 5 bases from J, with 14 bases in between. Here the CDR3 reads CASKGDLRETQYF. The CDR3 bases are TGTGCCAGCAAGGGGGACCTAAGGGAGACCCAGTACTTC.